The sequence of this TCR beta chain was determined in a study of cytomegalovirus exposure and HLA in healthy donors. General observations from the study: Analysis was carried out at a later point, and it linked a missense DCLRE1C variant to TCR beta V- and J-gene trimming.

Details on this clone: What it binds is not known.

This CDR3 has 15 residues. V was clipped by 4 bases and J by 0 bases, with 10 bases between them. Germline CDR1 reads MNHNS; CDR2 reads SASEGT. 60 Vbeta and 13 Jbeta primers were used in PCR. TCRdb's copy holds only in-frame clones and misses some; the assay was immunoSEQ multiplex PCR. This table has under 200,000 clones, around 80% appearing once. Sample: PBMCs. The clonotype originates from a woman aged 18-35 years in good health and CMV-seronegative. This chain connects TRBV6-1 to TRBJ2-4, with D possibly TRBD2 on 6 matching bases. As DNA, the CDR3 is TGTGCCAGCAGTGGACGGGAGCTAGCCAAAAACATTCAGTACTTC. Its protein product is CASSGRELAKNIQYF.